The 7 T cell receptor beta chains in this list originate from one sample, sequenced in a study of T cell responses to AZD1222 COVID-19 vaccine. Profiling relied on immunoSEQ multiplex PCR, and the TCRdb table lists in-frame clones only, not all of them. The sample lists some 130,000 clones, over 90% occurring once. The sequencing used peripheral blood, collected on day 0 of AZD1222 vaccination. The receptors were sampled from an adult in good health.

The V call is TRBV6-5, the J call TRBJ1-3, with 8 bases fitting TRBD1. This CDR3 is 13 amino acids long. The germline CDR1 and CDR2 sequences are MNHEY and SVGAGI. V shed 9 bases and J 2 bases; nucleotides not matched to a gene: 3. The CDR3 is CASSRGPGNTIYF. CDR3 DNA sequence: TGTGCCAGTTCCAGGGGGCCTGGAAACACCATATATTTT.

The gene calls are TRBV3-1 (or the pseudogene TRBV3-2) and TRBJ1-6; 9 nucleotides line up with TRBD1. Germline CDR1 LGHDT, CDR2 YNNKEL (reference sequence). This CDR3 comprises 15 residues. V dropped 2 bases and J dropped 7; count of bases not matched to a gene: 3. The CDR3 protein is CASSQTGTGNSPLHF. CDR3 nucleotide sequence: TGTGCCAGCAGCCAAACCGGGACAGGGAATTCACCCCTCCACTTT.

This clone has just one count. DNA for the CDR3: TGTGCCACCCGCTCCGGGGGGGGCTACGGGTACGAGCAGTACTTC. It specifies CATRSGGGYGYEQYF. The chain couples TRBV15 to TRBJ2-7; 8 positions agree with TRBD2. V shed 8 bases, J shed 4 bases, and the junction held 13 bases outside the gene matches. Germline CDR1 is LNHNV and CDR2 is YYDKDF (reference sequence). The CDR3 runs 15 residues.

The V gene is TRBV3-1 (or the pseudogene TRBV3-2), the J gene TRBJ2-3; 8 positions match TRBD2. Germline CDR1 reads LGHDT; CDR2 reads YNNKEL (reference sequence). Unmatched junction bases numbered 6, after V lost 4 bases and J lost 3 bases. The CDR3 extends over 15 amino acids. The CDR3 protein is CASSPLGGGTDTQYF. CDR3 bases: TGTGCCAGCAGCCCTTTGGGCGGGGGGACAGATACGCAGTATTTT.

V is TRBV5-6 and J is TRBJ2-7; D may be TRBD1 or TRBD2 (5 bases each). Germline loops: CDR1 SGHDT, CDR2 YYEEEE. V was pared by 1 base and J by 3 bases, with 11 bases between. CDR3 size: 14 residues. The chain's CDR3 is CASSLSGASYEQYF. CDR3 DNA sequence: TGTGCCAGCAGCTTGTCCGGGGCCAGCTACGAGCAGTACTTC. The full variable domain, in which reference TRBV5-6 and TRBJ2-7 provide the parts outside the CDR3, is DAGVTQSPTHLIKTRGQQVTLRCSPKSGHDTVSWYQQALGQGPQFIFQYYEEEERQRGNFPDRFSGHQFPNYSSELNVNALLLGDSALYLCASSLSGASYEQYFGPGTRLTVT.

This clone turned up a few times. The rearrangement uses TRBV5-1 and TRBJ2-7; D possibly corresponds to TRBD2 (5 bases). The CDR3 is 16 amino acids. Per germline, CDR1 SGHRS and CDR2 YFSETQ. Between the trimmed V and J ends, which lost 3 bases and 5 bases, there was a span of 21 bases. CDR3 sequence (DNA): TGCGCCAGCAGCTCGAAGGTCCGCCCCGGGATGAACGAGCAGTACTTC. Translating gives CASSSKVRPGMNEQYF.

The J gene is TRBJ2-7, the V gene TRBV4-3, with TRBD1 matching over 9 bases. CDR1 is LGHNA and CDR2 is YSLEER in the germline V gene. The trim removed 1 base at V and 1 base at J, leaving 8 bases unmatched. This CDR3 has 17 amino acids. The CDR3 DNA reads as TGCGCCAGCAGCCAAGGGCCCACAGGGGGCAGTTCCTACGAGCAGTACTTC. Residues: CASSQGPTGGSSYEQYF.